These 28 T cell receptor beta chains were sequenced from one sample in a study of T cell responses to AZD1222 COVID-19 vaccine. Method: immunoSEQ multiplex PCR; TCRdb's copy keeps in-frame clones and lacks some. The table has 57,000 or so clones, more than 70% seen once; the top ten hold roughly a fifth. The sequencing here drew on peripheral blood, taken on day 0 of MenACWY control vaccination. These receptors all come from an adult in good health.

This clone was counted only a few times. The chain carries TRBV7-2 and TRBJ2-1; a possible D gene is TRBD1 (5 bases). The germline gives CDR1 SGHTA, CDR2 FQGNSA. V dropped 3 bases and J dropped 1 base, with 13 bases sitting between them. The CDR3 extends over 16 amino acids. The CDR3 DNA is TGTGCCAGCAGCTTTGGGGCCAGCGTATCCTACAATGAGCAGTTCTTC. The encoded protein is CASSFGASVSYNEQFF.

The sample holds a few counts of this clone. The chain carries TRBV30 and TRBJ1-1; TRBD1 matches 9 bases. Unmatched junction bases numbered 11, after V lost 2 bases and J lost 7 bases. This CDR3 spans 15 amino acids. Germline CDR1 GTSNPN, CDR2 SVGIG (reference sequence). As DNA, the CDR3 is TGTGCCTGGAGTACGGTCGGACAGGGGATGAATGAAGCTTTCTTT. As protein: CAWSTVGQGMNEAFF. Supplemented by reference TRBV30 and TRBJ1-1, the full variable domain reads SQTIHQWPATLVQPVGSPLSLECTVEGTSNPNLYWYRQAAGRGLQLLFYSVGIGQISSEVPQNLSASRPQDRQFILSSKKLLLSDSGFYLCAWSTVGQGMNEAFFGQGTRLTVV.

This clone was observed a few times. CDR3: CASTGTGRYSYNEQFF. CDR3 nucleotide sequence: TGTGCCAGTACCGGGACAGGGAGGTACTCCTACAATGAGCAGTTCTTC. This chain connects TRBV19 to TRBJ2-1; 9 bases map to TRBD1. The germline V gene encodes CDR1 LNHDA and CDR2 SQIVND (reference sequence). The V gene end was trimmed by 7 bases and the J gene end by 0 bases; junction bases not matched to a gene: 7. The CDR3 runs 16 residues. Supplemented by reference TRBV19 and TRBJ2-1, the full variable domain reads DGGITQSPKYLFRKEGQNVTLSCEQNLNHDAMYWYRQDPGQGLRLIYYSQIVNDFQKGDIAEGYSVSREKKESFPLTVTSAQKNPTAFYLCASTGTGRYSYNEQFFGPGTRLTVL.

This CDR3 reads CASSQVAPRGEQYF. The CDR3 region has the DNA TGTGCCAGCAGCCAAGTAGCGCCTCGGGGCGAGCAGTACTTC. The chain joins TRBV3-1 (or the pseudogene TRBV3-2) to TRBJ2-7, with D possibly matching TRBD2 (5 bases). Germline V CDR1 and CDR2: LGHDT, YNNKEL (reference sequence). This CDR3 has 14 residues. The ends were cut back, 1 base at V and 6 bases at J, with 13 bases in the middle.

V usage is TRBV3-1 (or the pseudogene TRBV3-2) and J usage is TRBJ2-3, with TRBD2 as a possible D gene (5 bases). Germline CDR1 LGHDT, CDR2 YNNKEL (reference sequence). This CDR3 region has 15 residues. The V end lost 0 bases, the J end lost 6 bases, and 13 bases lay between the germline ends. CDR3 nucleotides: TGTGCCAGCAGCCAAGAGCGGGTTTCTAGGGATACGCAGTATTTT. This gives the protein CASSQERVSRDTQYF.

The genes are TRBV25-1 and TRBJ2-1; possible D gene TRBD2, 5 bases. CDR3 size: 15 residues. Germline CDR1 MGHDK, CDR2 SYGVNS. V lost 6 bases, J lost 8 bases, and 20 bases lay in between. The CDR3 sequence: CASSPIGRAGDEQFF. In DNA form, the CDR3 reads TGTGCCAGCAGCCCGATCGGGCGGGCCGGCGATGAGCAGTTCTTC.

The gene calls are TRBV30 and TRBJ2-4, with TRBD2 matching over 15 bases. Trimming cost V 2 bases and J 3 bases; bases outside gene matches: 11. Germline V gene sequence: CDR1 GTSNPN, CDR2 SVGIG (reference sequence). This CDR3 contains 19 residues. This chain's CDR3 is CAWSITRTSGRASKNIQYF. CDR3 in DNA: TGTGCCTGGAGTATAACCAGGACTAGCGGGAGGGCGAGCAAAAACATTCAGTACTTC.

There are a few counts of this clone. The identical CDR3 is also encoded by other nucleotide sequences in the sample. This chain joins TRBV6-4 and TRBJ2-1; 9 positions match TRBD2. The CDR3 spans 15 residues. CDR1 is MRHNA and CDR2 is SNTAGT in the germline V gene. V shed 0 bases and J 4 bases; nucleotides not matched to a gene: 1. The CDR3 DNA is TGTGCCAGCAGTGACTCTAGCGGGAGTTACAATGAGCAGTTCTTC. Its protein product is CASSDSSGSYNEQFF.

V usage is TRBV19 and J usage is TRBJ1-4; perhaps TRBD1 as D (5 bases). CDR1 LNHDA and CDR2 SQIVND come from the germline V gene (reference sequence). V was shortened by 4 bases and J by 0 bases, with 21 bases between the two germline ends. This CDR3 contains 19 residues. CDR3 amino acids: CASSRDLKTGTSTNEKLFF. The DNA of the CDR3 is TGTGCCAGTAGTAGAGATCTAAAGACCGGGACGTCAACTAATGAAAAACTGTTTTTT.

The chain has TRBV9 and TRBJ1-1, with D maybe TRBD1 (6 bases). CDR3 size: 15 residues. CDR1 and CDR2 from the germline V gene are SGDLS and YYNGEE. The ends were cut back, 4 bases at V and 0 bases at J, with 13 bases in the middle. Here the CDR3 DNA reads TGTGCCAGCAGCCCATGGGACACCATGAACACTGAAGCTTTCTTT. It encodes CASSPWDTMNTEAFF.

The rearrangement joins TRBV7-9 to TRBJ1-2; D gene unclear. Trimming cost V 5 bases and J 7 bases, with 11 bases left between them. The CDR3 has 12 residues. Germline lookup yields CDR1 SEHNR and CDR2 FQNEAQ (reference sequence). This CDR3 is CASSPGSGGYTF. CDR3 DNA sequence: TGTGCCAGCAGCCCTGGATCGGGTGGCTACACCTTC.

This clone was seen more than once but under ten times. DNA for the CDR3: TGCGCCAGCAGCTTGGGAGGGACCAGCCCATCACCCCTCCACTTT. This sequence encodes CASSLGGTSPSPLHF. The J gene is TRBJ1-6, the V gene TRBV5-1; D is possibly TRBD1 (5 bases). CDR1 and CDR2 from the germline V gene are SGHRS and YFSETQ. The V end lost 0 bases, the J end lost 10 bases, and 14 bases lay between the germline ends. The CDR3 is 15 residues long. Variable domain in full (rest from reference TRBV5-1 and TRBJ1-6): KAGVTQTPRYLIKTRGQQVTLSCSPISGHRSVSWYQQTPGQGLQFLFEYFSETQRNKGNFPGRFSGRQFSNSRSEMNVSTLELGDSALYLCASSLGGTSPSPLHFGNGTRLTVT.

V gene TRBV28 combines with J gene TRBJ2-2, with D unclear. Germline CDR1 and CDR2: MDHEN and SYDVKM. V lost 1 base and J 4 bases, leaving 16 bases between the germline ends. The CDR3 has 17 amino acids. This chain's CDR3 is CASSLSPQGWATGELFF. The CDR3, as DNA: TGTGCCAGCAGTTTATCCCCACAAGGATGGGCCACCGGGGAGCTGTTTTTT.

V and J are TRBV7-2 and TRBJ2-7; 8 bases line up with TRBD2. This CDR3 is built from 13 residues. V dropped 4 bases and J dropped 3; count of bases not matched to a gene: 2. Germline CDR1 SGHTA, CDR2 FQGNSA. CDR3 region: CASSSSGGYEQYF. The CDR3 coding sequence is TGTGCCAGCAGCTCGAGCGGGGGCTACGAGCAGTACTTC.

The CDR3 is CASSARREPPDTQYF. CDR3 in DNA: TGTGCCAGTAGTGCTCGGCGGGAGCCCCCAGATACGCAGTATTTT. J is TRBJ2-3 and V is TRBV19; 7 bases agree with TRBD2. CDR1 is LNHDA and CDR2 is SQIVND in the germline V gene (reference sequence). CDR3 length: 15 residues. Losses at the gene ends were 5 bases for V and 4 bases for J; bases not matched to a gene: 9.

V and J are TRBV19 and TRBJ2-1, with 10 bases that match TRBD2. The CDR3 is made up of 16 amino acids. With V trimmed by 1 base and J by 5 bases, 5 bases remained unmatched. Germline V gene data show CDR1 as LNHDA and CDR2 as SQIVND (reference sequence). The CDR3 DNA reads TGTGCCAGTAGTATAGGAACTAGCGGGAAGAACAATGAGCAGTTCTTC. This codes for CASSIGTSGKNNEQFF.

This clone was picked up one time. CDR3 amino acids: CAWSATGGSPLHF. The CDR3 DNA is TGTGCCTGGAGCGCTACTGGGGGTTCACCCCTCCACTTT. The V call is TRBV30, the J call TRBJ1-6; D may be TRBD1 (5 bases). From germline, CDR1 is GTSNPN and CDR2 SVGIG (reference sequence). CDR3 length: 13 amino acids. Trimming took off 3 bases at V and 9 bases at J, with 12 bases between the two ends.

CDR3 region: CASSLFSRGGDGYTF. CDR3 bases: TGTGCCAGCAGTTTATTTTCCAGGGGAGGGGATGGCTACACCTTC. The V call is TRBV28, the J call TRBJ1-2; a possible D gene is TRBD1 (6 bases). The germline V and J ends were trimmed by 1 base and 6 bases, with 15 bases remaining between them. The CDR3 loop spans 15 amino acids. Germline CDR1 and CDR2: MDHEN and SYDVKM.

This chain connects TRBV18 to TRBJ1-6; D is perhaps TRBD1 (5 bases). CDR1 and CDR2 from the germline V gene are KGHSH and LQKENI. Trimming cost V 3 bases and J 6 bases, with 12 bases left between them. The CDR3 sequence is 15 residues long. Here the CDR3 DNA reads TGTGCCAGCTCACCCGCCGTAAGGGGTAATTCACCCCTCCACTTT. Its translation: CASSPAVRGNSPLHF.

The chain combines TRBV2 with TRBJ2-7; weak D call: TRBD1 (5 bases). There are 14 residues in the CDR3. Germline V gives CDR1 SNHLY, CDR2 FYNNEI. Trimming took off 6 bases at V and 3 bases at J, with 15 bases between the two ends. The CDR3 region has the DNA TGTGCCAGCAGCGCCGAGGTAGGGGACTACGAGCAGTACTTC. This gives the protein CASSAEVGDYEQYF.

The CDR3 is CASMDRRLGAGGPNEQFF. The CDR3 DNA follows: TGTGCCAGCATGGACAGGCGTCTGGGGGCGGGAGGGCCCAATGAGCAGTTCTTC. The chain joins TRBV27 to TRBJ2-1; 9 bases are shared with TRBD2. Trimming cost V 7 bases and J 6 bases; bases outside gene matches: 19. Per the germline V gene, CDR1 is MNHEY and CDR2 is SMNVEV (reference sequence). CDR3 length: 18 amino acids.

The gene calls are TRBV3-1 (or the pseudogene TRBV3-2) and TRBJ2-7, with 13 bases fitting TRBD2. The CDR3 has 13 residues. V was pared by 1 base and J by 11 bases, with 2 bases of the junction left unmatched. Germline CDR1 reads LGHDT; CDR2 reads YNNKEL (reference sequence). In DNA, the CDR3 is TGTGCCAGCAGCCAAGGACTAGCGGGGGGAAAGTACTTC. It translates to CASSQGLAGGKYF.

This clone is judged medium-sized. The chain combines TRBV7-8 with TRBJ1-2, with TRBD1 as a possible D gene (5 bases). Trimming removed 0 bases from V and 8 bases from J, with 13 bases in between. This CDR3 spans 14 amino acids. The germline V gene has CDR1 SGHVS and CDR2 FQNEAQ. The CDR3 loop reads CASSLAQEGRGYTF. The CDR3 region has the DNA TGTGCCAGCAGCTTAGCGCAGGAGGGGAGAGGCTACACCTTC.

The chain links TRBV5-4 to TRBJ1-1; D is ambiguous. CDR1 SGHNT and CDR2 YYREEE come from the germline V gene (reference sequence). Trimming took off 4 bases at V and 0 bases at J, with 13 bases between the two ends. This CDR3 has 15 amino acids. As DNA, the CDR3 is TGTGCCAGCAGCCCTACGTTTAACATGAACACTGAAGCTTTCTTT. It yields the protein CASSPTFNMNTEAFF.

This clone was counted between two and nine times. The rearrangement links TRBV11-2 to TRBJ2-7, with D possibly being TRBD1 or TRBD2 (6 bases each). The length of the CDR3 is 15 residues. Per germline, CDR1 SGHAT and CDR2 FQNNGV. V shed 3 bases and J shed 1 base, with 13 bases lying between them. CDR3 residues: CASSLGLGHSYEQYF. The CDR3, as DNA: TGTGCCAGCAGCTTGGGACTGGGACATTCCTACGAGCAGTACTTC.

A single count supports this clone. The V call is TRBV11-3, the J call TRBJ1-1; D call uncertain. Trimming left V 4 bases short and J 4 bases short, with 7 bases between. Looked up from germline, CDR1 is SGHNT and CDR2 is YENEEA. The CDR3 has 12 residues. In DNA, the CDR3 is TGTGCCAGCAGCTGGAGCGGCACTGAAGCTTTCTTT. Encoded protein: CASSWSGTEAFF.

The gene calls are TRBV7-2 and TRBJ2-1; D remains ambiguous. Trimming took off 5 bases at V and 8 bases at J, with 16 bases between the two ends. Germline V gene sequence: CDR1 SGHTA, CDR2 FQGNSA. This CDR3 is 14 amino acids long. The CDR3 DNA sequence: TGTGCCAGCAGCGCGCGACCTAGGCGCGATGAGCAGTTCTTC. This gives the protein CASSARPRRDEQFF.

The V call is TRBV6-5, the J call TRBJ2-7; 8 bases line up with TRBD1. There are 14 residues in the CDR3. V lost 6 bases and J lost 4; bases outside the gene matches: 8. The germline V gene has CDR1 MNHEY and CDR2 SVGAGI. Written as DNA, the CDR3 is TGTGCCAGCAGAATGAGCAGGGGGCCTTACGAGCAGTACTTC. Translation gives CASRMSRGPYEQYF.